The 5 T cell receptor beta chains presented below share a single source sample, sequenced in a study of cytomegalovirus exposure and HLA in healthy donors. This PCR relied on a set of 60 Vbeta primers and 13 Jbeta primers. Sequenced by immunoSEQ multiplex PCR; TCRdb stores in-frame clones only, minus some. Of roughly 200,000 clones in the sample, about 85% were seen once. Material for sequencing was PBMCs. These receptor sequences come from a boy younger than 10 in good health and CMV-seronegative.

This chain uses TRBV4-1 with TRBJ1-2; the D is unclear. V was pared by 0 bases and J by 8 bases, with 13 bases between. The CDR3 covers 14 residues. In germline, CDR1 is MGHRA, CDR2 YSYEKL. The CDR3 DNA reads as TGCGCCAGCAGCCAAGAGGCAGGCGGAGGCGGCTACACCTTC. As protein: CASSQEAGGGGYTF.

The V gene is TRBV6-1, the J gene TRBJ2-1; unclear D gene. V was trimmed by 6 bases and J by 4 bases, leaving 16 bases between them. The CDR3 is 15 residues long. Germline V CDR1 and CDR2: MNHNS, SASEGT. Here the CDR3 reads CASSSLVGAYNEQFF. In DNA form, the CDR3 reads TGTGCCAGCAGCTCTTTAGTAGGAGCATACAATGAGCAGTTCTTC.

The CDR3 coding sequence is TGTGCCAGCAGCGTAGCGAGCGTTAACACCGGGGAGCTGTTTTTT. Amino acids: CASSVASVNTGELFF. The chain has TRBV9 and TRBJ2-2; the D is unclear. There are 15 residues in the CDR3. CDR1 is SGDLS, CDR2 YYNGEE, per germline. V was pared by 0 bases and J by 2 bases, with 8 bases between. The full variable domain, in which reference TRBV9 and TRBJ2-2 provide the parts outside the CDR3, is DSGVTQTPKHLITATGQRVTLRCSPRSGDLSVYWYQQSLDQGLQFLIQYYNGEERAKGNILERFSAQQFPDLHSELNLSSLELGDSALYFCASSVASVNTGELFFGEGSRLTVL.

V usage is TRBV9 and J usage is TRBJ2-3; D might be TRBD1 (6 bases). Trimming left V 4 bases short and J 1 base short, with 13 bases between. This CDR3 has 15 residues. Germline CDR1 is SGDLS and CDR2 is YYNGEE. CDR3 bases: TGTGCCAGCAGCCGACAGGCCTACGGCACAGATACGCAGTATTTT. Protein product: CASSRQAYGTDTQYF.

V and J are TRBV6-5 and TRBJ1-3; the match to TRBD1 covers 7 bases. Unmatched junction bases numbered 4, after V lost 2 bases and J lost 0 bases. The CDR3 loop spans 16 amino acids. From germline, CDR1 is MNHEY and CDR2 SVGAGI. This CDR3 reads CASSYRGQISGNTIYF. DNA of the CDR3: TGTGCCAGCAGTTACCGGGGACAGATCTCTGGAAACACCATATATTTT.